This T cell receptor beta chain was found in a study of OX40 agonist ivuxolimab in advanced cancers. Turning to the study itself: Patients treated during dose escalation were battling hepatocellular carcinoma, melanoma, renal cell or head and neck cancer.

Germline V gene data show CDR1 as MDHEN and CDR2 as SYDVKM. V lost 4 bases and J 3 bases, leaving 21 bases between the germline ends. CDR3 size: 17 residues. Produced via immunoSEQ multiplex PCR; TCRdb's table is partial and in-frame only. The sample gives approximately 57,000 clones, nearly 90% of which show up once; 11% is in the top ten. V gene TRBV28 combines with J gene TRBJ1-1; D gene unclear. Material: CD4+ or CD8+ T cells sorted from blood, obtained in a trial of the OX40 agonist ivuxolimab. This receptor was taken from an adult with an advanced solid tumor such as melanoma, head and neck, liver or kidney cancer. CDR3 sequence: CASSSYPVDDLDTEAFF. In DNA, the CDR3 is TGTGCCAGCAGTTCATACCCCGTCGACGACCTGGACACTGAAGCTTTCTTT.